The source of this T cell receptor (beta chain) is a study of cytomegalovirus exposure and HLA in healthy donors. Per the germline V gene, CDR1 is SGHNT and CDR2 is YYREEE (reference sequence). The CDR3 covers 16 residues. V shed 3 bases and J 4 bases; nucleotides not matched to a gene: 12. The PCR employed 60 Vbeta primers together with 13 Jbeta primers. This table comes from immunoSEQ multiplex PCR, and its TCRdb copy is limited to in-frame clones, with some not included. In total, the table holds fewer than 70,000 clones. Comments on this clone: Antigen specificity is unknown.

The study, taken as a whole, reports: Presence/absence analyses supposed approximately even sequencing depth among donors. Reported performance of the classifier showed diagnosis of cytomegalovirus status with high specificity and sensitivity.

The source is a woman aged 18-29 years in good health and CMV-seronegative. The chain is built from TRBV5-4 and TRBJ1-2; 7 bases match TRBD1. Specimen: PBMCs. CDR3 sequence reads: CASSSIWDRNGYGYTF. CDR3 bases: TGTGCCAGCAGCTCGATCTGGGACAGAAATGGCTATGGCTACACCTTC.